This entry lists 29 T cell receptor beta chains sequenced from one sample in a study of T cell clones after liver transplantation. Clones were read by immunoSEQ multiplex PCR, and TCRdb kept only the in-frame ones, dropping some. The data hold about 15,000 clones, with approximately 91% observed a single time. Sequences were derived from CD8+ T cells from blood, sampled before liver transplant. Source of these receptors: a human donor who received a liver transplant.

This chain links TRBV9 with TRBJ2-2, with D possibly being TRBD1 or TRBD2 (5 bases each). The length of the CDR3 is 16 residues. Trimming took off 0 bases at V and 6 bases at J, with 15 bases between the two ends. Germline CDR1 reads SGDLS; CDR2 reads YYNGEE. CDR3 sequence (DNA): TGTGCCAGCAGCGTAGCCGAGGGGCATCCGCCCGGGGAGCTGTTTTTT. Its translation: CASSVAEGHPPGELFF.

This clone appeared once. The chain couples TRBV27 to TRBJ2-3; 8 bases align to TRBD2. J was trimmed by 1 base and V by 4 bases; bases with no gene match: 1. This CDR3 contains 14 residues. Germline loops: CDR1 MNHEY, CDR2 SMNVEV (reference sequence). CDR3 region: CASSSRGGTDTQYF. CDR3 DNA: TGTGCCAGCAGTTCGCGGGGGGGCACAGATACGCAGTATTTT.

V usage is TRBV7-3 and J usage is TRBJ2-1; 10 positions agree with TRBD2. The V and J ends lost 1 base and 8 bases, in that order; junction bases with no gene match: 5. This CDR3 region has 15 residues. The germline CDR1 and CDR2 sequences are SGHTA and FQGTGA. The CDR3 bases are TGTGCCAGCAGCTTAAGGGGACTAGCGAATTATGAGCAGTTCTTC. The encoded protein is CASSLRGLANYEQFF. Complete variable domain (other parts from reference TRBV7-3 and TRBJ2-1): GAGVSQTPSNKVTEKGKYVELRCDPISGHTALYWYRQSLGQGPEFLIYFQGTGAADDSGLPNDRFFAVRPEGSVSTLKIQRTERGDSAVYLCASSLRGLANYEQFFGPGTRLTVL.

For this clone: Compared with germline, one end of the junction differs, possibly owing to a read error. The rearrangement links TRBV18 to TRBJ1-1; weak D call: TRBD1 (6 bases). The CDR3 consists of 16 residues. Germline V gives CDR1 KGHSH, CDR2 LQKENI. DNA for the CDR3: TGTGCCAGCTCGCCACACCAACAGGGATGGTGGACTGAAGCTTTCTTT. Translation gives CASSPHQQGWWTEAFF.

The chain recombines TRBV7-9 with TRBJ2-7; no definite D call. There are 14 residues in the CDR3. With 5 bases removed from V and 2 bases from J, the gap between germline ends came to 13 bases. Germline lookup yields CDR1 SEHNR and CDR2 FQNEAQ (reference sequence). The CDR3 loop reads CASSSTLVTYEQYF. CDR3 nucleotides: TGTGCCAGCAGCAGCACCCTAGTAACCTACGAGCAGTACTTC.

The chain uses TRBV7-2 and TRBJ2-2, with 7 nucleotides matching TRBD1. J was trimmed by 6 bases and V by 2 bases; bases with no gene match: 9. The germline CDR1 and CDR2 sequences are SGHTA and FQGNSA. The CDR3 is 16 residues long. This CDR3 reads CASSLTDRARSGELFF. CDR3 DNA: TGTGCCAGCAGCTTAACAGACAGGGCTCGATCCGGGGAGCTGTTTTTT.

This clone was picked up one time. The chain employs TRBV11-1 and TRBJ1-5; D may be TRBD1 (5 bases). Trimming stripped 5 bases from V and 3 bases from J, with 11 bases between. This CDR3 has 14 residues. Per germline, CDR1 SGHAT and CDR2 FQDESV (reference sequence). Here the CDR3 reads CASSQAGNNQPQHF. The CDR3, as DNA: TGTGCCAGCAGCCAAGCAGGGAACAATCAGCCCCAGCATTTT.

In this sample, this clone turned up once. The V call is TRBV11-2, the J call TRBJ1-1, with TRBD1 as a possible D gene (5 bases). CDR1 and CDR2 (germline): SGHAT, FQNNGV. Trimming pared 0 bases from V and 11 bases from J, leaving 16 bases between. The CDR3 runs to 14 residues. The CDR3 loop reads CASSLERGLLGAFF. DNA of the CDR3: TGTGCCAGCAGCTTAGAAAGGGGACTACTGGGCGCTTTCTTT.

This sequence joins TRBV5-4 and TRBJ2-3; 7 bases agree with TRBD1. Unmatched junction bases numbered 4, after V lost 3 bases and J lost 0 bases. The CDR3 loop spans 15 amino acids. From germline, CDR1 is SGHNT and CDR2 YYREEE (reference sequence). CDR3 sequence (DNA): TGTGCCAGCAGCTCTGGGACAGTTAGCACAGATACGCAGTATTTT. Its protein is CASSSGTVSTDTQYF.

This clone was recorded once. This chain's CDR3 is CASSSGLESYEQYF. In DNA, the CDR3 is TGTGCCAGCAGCTCTGGACTGGAATCCTACGAGCAGTACTTC. The chain joins TRBV11-2 to TRBJ2-7, with D possibly matching TRBD2 (5 bases). Trimming shortened V by 4 bases and J by 1 base, and 11 bases separated the two germline ends. The CDR3 runs 14 residues. Germline CDR1 is SGHAT and CDR2 is FQNNGV.

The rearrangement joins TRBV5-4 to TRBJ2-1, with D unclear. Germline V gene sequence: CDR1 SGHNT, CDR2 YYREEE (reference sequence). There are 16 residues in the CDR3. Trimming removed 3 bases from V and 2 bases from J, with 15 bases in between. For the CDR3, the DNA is TGTGCCAGCAGCTCCCCCCATCCGGATCCCTACAATGAGCAGTTCTTC. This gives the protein CASSSPHPDPYNEQFF.

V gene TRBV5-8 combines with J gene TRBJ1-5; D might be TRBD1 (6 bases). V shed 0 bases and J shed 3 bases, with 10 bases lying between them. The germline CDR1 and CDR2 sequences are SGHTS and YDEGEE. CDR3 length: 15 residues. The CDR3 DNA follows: TGTGCCAGCAGCTTGGGGACAGCCTCCAATCAGCCCCAGCATTTT. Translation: CASSLGTASNQPQHF.

The CDR3 DNA follows: TGCGCCAGCAGCTTAGACTTAGAGGGGGCCGACTATGGCTACACCTTC. This translates into CASSLDLEGADYGYTF. The V call is TRBV5-1, the J call TRBJ1-2, with 7 bases aligning to TRBD1. CDR1 and CDR2 (germline): SGHRS, YFSETQ. V lost 2 bases to trimming and J lost 3 bases; unmatched junction nucleotides: 10. The CDR3 spans 16 residues. The whole variable domain, remainder taken from reference TRBV5-1 and TRBJ1-2, is KAGVTQTPRYLIKTRGQQVTLSCSPISGHRSVSWYQQTPGQGLQFLFEYFSETQRNKGNFPGRFSGRQFSNSRSEMNVSTLELGDSALYLCASSLDLEGADYGYTFGSGTRLTVV.

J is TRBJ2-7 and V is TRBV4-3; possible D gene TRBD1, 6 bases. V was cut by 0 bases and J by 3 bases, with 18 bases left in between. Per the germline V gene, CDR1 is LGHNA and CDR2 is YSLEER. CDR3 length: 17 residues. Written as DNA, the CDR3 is TGCGCCAGCAGCCAAGAATTGAGTGTCACAGGGAGCTACGAGCAGTACTTC. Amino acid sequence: CASSQELSVTGSYEQYF.

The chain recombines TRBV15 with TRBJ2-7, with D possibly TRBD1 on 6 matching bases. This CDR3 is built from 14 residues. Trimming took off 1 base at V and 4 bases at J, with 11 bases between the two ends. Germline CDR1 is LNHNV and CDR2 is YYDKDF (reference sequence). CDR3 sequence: CATSRAGASYEQYF. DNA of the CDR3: TGTGCCACCAGCAGAGCAGGGGCGTCATACGAGCAGTACTTC.

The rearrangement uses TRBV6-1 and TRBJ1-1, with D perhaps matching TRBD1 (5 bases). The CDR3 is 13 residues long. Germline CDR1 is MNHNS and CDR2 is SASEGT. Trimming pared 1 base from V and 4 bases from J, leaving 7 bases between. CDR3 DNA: TGTGCCAGCAGTGAAGGGGGGGGCACTGAAGCTTTCTTT. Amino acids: CASSEGGGTEAFF.

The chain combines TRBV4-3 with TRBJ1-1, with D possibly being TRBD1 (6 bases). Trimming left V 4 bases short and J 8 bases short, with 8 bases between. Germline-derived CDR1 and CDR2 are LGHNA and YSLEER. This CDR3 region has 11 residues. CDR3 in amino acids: CASSRGPEAFF. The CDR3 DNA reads TGCGCCAGCAGCCGGGGGCCCGAAGCTTTCTTT.

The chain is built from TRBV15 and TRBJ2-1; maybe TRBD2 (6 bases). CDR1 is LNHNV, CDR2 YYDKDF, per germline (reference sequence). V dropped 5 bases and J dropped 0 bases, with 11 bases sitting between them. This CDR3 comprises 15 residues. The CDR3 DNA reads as TGTGCCACCAGCCCTCGGGAGAGCTCCTACAATGAGCAGTTCTTC. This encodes CATSPRESSYNEQFF.

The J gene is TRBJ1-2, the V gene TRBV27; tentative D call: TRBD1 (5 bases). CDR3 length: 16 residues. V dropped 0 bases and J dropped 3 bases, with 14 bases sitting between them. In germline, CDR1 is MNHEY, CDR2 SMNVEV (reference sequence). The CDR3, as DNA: TGTGCCAGCAGTTTATCGCATACAGGTTACTACTATGGCTACACCTTC. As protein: CASSLSHTGYYYGYTF.

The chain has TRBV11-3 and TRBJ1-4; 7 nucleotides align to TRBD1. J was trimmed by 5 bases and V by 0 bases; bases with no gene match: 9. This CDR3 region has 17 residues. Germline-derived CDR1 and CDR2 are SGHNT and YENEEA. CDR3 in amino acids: CASSLEVGQFGNEKLFF. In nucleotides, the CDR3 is TGTGCCAGCAGCTTAGAAGTGGGACAGTTTGGGAATGAAAAACTGTTTTTT.

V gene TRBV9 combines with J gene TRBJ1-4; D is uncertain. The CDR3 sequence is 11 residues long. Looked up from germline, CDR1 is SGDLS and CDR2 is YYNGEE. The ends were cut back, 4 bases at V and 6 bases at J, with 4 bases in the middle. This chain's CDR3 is CASSRDEKLFF. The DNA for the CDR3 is TGTGCCAGCAGCAGAGATGAAAAACTGTTTTTT.

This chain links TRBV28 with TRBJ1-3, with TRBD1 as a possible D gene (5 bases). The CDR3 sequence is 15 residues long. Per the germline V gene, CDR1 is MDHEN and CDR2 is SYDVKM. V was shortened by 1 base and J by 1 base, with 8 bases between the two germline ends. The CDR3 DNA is TGTGCCAGCAGTTTATCAGAGGGGTCTGGAAACACCATATATTTT. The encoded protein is CASSLSEGSGNTIYF.

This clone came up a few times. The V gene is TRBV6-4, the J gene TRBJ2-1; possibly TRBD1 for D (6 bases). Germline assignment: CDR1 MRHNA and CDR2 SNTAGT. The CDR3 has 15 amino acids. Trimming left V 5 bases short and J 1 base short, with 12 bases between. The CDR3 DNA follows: TGTGCCAGCAGTTCACAGGGCGGGTCCTACAATGAGCAGTTCTTC. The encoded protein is CASSSQGGSYNEQFF.

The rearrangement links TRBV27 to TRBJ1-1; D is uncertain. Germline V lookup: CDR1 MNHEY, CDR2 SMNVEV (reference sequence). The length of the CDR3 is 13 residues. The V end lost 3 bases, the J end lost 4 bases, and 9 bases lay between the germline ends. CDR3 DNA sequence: TGTGCCAGCAGTTTCTCCCCTGTCACTGAAGCTTTCTTT. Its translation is CASSFSPVTEAFF.

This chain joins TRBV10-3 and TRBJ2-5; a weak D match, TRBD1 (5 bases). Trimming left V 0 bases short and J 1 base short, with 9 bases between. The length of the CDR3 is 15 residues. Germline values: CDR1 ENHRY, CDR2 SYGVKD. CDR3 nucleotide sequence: TGTGCCATCAGTGAGTCGGCGACAGTCCAAGAGACCCAGTACTTC. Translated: CAISESATVQETQYF.

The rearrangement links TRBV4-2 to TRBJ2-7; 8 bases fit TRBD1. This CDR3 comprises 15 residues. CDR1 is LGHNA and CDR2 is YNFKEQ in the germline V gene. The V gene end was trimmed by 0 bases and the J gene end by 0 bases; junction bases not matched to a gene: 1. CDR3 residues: CASSQEGQVSYEQYF. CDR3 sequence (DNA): TGTGCCAGCAGCCAAGAGGGACAGGTCTCCTACGAGCAGTACTTC.

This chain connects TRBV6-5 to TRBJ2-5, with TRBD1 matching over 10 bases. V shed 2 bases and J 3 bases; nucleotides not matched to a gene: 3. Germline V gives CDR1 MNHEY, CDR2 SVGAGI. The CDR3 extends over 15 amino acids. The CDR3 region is CASSYGQGEEETQYF. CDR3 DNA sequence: TGTGCCAGCAGTTACGGACAGGGGGAGGAAGAGACCCAGTACTTC.

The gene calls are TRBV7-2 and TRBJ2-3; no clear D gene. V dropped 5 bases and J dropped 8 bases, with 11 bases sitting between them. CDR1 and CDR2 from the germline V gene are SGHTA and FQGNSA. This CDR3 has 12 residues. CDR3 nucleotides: TGTGCCAGCAGCCTACCGGAACTTACGCAGTATTTT. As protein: CASSLPELTQYF.

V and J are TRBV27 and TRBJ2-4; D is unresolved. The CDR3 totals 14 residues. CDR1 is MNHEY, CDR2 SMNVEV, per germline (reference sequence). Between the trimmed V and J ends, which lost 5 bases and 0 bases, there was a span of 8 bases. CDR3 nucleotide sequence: TGTGCCAGCAGTCCCTCCTTAGCCAAAAACATTCAGTACTTC. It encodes CASSPSLAKNIQYF.